This T cell receptor (beta chain) was identified during a study of beta chain features in type 1 diabetes. The overall study: The patient and healthy donor groups were comparable for age, gender and cell yields. Study conclusions and caveats: TCRB CDR3 length was moderately but significantly reduced in all four CD4+ subsets of Type 1 diabetes patients.

This clone occurred a few times. Antigen: not known. The CDR3 has 14 residues. The germline CDR1 and CDR2 sequences are SGHVS and FQNEAQ. The V end was cut by 1 base, the J end by 1 base, with 7 bases between. Sampling consisted of one heparinised blood draw per donor, averaging roughly 110 mL. The sequenced template was cDNA made from the entire isolated RNA. The study sequenced naive, central memory and regulatory T cell samples to an average of roughly 3.8 million reads. Sequenced by immunoSEQ multiplex PCR; TCRdb stores in-frame clones only, minus some. This table holds about 160,000 clones, 7.8% found once.

The source of this sequence is a woman in her thirties or forties with type 1 diabetes. Sequences were obtained from central memory CD4+ T cells from blood. V gene TRBV7-8 combines with J gene TRBJ2-5, with D perhaps matching TRBD2 (6 bases). The CDR3 spells CASSLVGGQETQYF. The CDR3 DNA follows: TGTGCCAGCAGCTTAGTGGGGGGCCAAGAGACCCAGTACTTC.